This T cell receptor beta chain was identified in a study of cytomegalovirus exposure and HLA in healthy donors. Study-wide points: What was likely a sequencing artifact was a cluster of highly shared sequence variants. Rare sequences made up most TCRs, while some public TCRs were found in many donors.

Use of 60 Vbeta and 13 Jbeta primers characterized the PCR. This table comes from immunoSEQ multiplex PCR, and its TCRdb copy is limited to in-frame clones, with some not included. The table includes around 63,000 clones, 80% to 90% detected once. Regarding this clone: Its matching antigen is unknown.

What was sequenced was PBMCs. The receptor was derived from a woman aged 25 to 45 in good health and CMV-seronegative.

The CDR3 DNA follows: TGTGCCAGCAGCCAATCATTGAGGGGGCGCCTGAAGTCGGAGGGCCCCGCAACTAATGAAAAACTGTTTTTT. Protein sequence: CASSQSLRGRLKSEGPATNEKLFF. V is TRBV16 and J is TRBJ1-4; 7 nucleotides align to TRBD1. Per germline, CDR1 KGHSY and CDR2 FQNENV. V lost 0 bases and J lost 0; bases outside the gene matches: 25. CDR3 size: 24 residues.